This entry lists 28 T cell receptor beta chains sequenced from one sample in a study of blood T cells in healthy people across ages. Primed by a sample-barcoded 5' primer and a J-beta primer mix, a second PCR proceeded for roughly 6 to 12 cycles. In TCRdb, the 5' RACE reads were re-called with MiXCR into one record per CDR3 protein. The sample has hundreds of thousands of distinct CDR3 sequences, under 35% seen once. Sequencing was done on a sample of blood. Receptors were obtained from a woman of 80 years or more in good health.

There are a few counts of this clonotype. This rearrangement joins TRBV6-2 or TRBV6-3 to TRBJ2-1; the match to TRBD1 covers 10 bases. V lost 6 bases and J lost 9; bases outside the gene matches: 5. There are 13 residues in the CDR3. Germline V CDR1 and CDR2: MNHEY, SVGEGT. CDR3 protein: CASRETGGSEQFF. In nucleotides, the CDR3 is TGTGCCAGCAGGGAGACAGGGGGCTCTGAGCAGTTCTTC.

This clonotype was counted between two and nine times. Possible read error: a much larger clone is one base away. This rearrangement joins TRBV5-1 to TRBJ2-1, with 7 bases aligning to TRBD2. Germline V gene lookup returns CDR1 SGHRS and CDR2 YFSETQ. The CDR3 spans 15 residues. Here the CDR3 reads CAGSLRSGSLNEQFF. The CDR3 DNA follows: TGCGCCGGCAGCTTACGTAGCGGGTCCTTAAATGAGCAGTTCTTC.

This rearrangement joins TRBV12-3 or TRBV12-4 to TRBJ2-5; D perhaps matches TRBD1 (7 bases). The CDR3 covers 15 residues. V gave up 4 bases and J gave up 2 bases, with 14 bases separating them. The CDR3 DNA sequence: TGTGCCAGCAGTTCGCGGGACAGCCCGCAAGAGACCCAGTACTTC. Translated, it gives CASSSRDSPQETQYF.

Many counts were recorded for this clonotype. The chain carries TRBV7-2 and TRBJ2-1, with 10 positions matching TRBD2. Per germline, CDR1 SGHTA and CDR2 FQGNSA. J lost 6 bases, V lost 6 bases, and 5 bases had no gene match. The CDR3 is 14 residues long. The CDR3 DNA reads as TGTGCCAGCAGAACAGGACTAGCGGCCAATGAGCAGTTCTTC. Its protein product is CASRTGLAANEQFF.

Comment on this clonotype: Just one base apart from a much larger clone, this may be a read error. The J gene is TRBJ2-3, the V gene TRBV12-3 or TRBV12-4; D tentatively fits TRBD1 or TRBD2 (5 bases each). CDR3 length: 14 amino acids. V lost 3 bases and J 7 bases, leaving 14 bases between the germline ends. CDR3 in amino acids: CASSLRGSGYTQYF. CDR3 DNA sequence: TGTGCCAGCAGTTTGAGGGGCTCGGGTTATACGCAGTATTTT.

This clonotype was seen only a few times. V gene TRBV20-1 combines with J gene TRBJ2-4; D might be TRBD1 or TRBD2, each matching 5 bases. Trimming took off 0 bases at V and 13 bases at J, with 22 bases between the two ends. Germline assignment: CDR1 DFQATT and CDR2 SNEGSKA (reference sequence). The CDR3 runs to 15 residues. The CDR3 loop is CSARDMAGTAWEQYF. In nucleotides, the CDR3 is TGCAGTGCTAGAGATATGGCAGGGACGGCGTGGGAGCAGTACTTC.

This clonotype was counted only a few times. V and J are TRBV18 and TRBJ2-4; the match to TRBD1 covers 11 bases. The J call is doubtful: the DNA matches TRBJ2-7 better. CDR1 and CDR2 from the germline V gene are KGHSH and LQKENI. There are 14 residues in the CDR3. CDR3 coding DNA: TGTGCCAGCACATCGGGACAGGGGGTCGACGAGCAGTACTTC. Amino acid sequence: CASTSGQGVDEQYF.

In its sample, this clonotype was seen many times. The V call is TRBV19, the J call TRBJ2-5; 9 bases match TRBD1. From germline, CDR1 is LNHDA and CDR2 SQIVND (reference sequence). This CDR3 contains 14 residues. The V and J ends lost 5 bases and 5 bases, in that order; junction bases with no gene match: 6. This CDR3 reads CASSWDRAGETQYF. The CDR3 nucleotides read TGTGCCAGTAGTTGGGACAGGGCAGGGGAGACCCAGTACTTC.

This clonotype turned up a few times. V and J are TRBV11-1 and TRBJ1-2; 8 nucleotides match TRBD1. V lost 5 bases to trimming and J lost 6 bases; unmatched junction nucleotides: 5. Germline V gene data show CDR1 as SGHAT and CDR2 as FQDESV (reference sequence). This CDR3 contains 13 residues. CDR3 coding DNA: TGTGCCAGCAGCCCGGGACAGGTTCATGGCTACACCTTC. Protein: CASSPGQVHGYTF. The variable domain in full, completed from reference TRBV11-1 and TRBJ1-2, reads EAEVAQSPRYKITEKSQAVAFWCDPISGHATLYWYRQILGQGPELLVQFQDESVVDDSQLPKDRFSAERLKGVDSTLKIQPAELGDSAMYLCASSPGQVHGYTFGSGTRLTVV.

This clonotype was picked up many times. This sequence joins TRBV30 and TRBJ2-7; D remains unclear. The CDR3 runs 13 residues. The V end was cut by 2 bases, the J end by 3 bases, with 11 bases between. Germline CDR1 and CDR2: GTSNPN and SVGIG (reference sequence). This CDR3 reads CAWSLRAYYEQYF. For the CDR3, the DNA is TGTGCCTGGAGTCTCCGGGCCTACTACGAGCAGTACTTC.

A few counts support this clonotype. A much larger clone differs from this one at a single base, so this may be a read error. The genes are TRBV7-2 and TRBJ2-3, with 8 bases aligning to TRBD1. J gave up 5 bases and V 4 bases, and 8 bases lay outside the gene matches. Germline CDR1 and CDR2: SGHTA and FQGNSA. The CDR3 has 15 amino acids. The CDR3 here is CASSSRTGSGDTQYF. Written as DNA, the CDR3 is TGTGCCAGCAGCTCCAGGACAGGGTCGGGAGATACGCAGTATTTT.

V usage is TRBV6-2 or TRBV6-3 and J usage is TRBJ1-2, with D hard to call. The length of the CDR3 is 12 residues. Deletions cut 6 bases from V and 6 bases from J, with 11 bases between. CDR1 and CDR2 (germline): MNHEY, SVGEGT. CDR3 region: CASSPNKHGYTF. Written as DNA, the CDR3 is TGTGCCAGCAGCCCAAACAAGCATGGCTACACCTTC.

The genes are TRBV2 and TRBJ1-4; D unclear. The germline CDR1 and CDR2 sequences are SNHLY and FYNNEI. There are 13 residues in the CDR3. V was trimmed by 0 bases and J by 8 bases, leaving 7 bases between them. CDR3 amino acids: CASSEAPREKLFF. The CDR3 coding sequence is TGTGCCAGCAGTGAAGCGCCCCGAGAAAAACTGTTTTTT.

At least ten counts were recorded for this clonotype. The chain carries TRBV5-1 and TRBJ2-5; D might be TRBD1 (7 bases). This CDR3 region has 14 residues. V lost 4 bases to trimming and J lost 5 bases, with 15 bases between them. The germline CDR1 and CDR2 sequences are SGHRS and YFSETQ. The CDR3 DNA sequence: TGCGCCAGCAGCATGAGACAGGGACTCGAGACCCAGTACTTC. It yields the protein CASSMRQGLETQYF.

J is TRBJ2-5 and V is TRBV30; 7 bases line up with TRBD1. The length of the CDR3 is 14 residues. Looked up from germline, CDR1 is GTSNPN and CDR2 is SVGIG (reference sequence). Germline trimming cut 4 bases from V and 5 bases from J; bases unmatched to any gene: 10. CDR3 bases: TGTGCCTGGAATAGACAGGGCGGTTGGGAGACCCAGTACTTC. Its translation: CAWNRQGGWETQYF.

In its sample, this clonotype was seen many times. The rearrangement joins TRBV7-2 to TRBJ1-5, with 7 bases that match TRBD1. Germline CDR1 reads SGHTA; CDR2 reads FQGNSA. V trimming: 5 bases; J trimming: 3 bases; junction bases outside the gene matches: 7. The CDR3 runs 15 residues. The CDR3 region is CASSRTGAFNQPQHF. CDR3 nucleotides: TGTGCCAGCAGCCGGACAGGAGCCTTCAATCAGCCCCAGCATTTT.

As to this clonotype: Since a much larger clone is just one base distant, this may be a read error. The CDR3: CSATRMSYNEQYF. The CDR3 DNA is TGCAGTGCCACTCGTATGTCCTACAATGAGCAGTACTTC. J is TRBJ2-1 and V is TRBV20-1; D uncertain. The end of the DNA aligns better with TRBJ2-7, so the J call may be wrong. The CDR3 has 13 residues. Per germline, CDR1 DFQATT and CDR2 SNEGSKA (reference sequence).

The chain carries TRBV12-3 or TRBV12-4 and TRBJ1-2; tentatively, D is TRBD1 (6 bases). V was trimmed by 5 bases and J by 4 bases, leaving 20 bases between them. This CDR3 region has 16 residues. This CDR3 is CASSPRGSSLFYGYTF. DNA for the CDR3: TGTGCCAGCAGTCCCAGGGGCAGCTCCCTATTCTATGGCTACACCTTC.

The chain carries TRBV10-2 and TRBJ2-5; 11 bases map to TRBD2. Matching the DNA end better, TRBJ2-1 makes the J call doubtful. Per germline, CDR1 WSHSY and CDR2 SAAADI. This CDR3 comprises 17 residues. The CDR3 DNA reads TGCGCCAGCAGTGAGTTTTACCTAGCGGGGGGTCAAGAGACCCAGTTCTTC. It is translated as CASSEFYLAGGQETQFF.

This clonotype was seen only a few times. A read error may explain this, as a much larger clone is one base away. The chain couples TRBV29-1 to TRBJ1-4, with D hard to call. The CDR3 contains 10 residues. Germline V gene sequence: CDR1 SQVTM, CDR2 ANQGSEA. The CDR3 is CSVQDEKRFF. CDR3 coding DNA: TGCAGCGTTCAGGACGAAAAACGGTTTTTT. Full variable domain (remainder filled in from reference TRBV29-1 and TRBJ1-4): SAVISQKPSRDICQRGTSLTIQCQVDSQVTMMFWYRQQPGQSLTLIATANQGSEATYESGFVIDKFPISRPNLTFSTLTVSNMSPEDSSIYLCSVQDEKRFFGSGTQLSVL.

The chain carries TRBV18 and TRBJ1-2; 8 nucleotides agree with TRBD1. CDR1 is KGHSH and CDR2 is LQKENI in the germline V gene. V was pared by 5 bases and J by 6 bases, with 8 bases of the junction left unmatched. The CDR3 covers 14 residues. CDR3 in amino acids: CASSSSGGADGYTF. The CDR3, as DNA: TGTGCCAGCTCATCCTCAGGGGGCGCGGATGGCTACACCTTC.

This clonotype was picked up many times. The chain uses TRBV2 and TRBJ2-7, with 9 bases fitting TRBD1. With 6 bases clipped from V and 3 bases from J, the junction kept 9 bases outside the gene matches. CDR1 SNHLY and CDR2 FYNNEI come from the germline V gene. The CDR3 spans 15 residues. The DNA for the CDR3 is TGTGCCAGCAGCCCCAGACAGGGGGGTTACTACGAGCAGTACTTC. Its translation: CASSPRQGGYYEQYF.

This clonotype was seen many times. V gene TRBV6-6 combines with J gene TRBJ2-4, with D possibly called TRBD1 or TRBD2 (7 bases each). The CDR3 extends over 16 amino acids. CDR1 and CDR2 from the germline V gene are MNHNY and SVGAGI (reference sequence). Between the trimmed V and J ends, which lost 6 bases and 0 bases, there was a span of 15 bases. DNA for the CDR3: TGTGCCAGCAGCCTCAGGGGGGGTCTAGCCAAAAACATTCAGTACTTC. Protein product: CASSLRGGLAKNIQYF.

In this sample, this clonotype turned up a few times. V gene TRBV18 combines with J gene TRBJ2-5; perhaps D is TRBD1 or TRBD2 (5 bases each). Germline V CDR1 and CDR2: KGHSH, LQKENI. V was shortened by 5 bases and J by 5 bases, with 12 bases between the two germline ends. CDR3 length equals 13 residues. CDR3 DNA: TGTGCCAGCTCATCTGGGACCGTGGAGACCCAGTACTTC. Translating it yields CASSSGTVETQYF.

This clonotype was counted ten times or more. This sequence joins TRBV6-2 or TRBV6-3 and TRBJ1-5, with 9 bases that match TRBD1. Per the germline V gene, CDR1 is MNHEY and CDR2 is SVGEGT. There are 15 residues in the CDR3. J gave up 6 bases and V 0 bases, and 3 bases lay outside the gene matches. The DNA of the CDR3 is TGTGCCAGCAGTTACTCCGGGACAGGGCTTCAGCCCCAGCATTTT. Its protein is CASSYSGTGLQPQHF.

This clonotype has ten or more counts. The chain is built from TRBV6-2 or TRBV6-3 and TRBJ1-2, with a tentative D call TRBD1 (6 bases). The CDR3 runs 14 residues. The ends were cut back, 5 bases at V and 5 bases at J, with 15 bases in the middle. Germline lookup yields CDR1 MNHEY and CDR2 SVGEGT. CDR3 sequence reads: CASSRKTGAYGYTF. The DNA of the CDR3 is TGTGCCAGCAGTAGAAAGACAGGCGCATATGGCTACACCTTC.

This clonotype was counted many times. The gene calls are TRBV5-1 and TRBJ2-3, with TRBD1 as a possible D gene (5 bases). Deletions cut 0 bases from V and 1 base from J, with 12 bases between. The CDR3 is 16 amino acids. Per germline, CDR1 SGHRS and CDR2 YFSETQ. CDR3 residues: CASSLALRGRTDTQYF. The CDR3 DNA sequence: TGCGCCAGCAGCTTGGCCCTAAGGGGCCGCACAGATACGCAGTATTTT.

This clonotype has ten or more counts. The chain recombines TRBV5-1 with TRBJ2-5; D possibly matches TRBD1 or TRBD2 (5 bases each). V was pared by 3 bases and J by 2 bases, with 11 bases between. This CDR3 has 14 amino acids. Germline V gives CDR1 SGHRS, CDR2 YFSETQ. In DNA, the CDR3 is TGCGCCAGCAGCTACCAGGGACGGCAAGAGACCCAGTACTTC. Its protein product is CASSYQGRQETQYF.